A selection of T cell receptor beta chains follows, all from one sample in a study of technical replicates of blood from a few donors. TCRdb's table, derived via immunoSEQ multiplex PCR, lists solely in-frame clones and lacks some. The sample includes roughly 80,000 clones, around 96% of them seen just once. Sequenced material: T cells isolated from PBMCs. These receptors all come from a human donor in good health. CDR3s include the opening cysteine and the closing phenylalanine or tryptophan. A D gene is named only where the DNA matches it firmly.

V,J,D,CDR3,DNA
TRBV5-5,TRBJ1-2,TRBD1,CASSLGQGGGYTF,TGTGCCAGCAGCTTAGGACAGGGAGGTGGCTACACCTTC
TRBV4-1,TRBJ1-4,TRBD1,CASSHEGTGRDEKLFF,TGCGCCAGCAGCCATGAGGGGACAGGGAGGGATGAAAAACTGTTTTTT
TRBV2,TRBJ2-3,-,CAGGATDTQYF,TGTGCCGGGGGGGCCACAGATACGCAGTATTTT
TRBV7-9,TRBJ1-5,-,CASTPLGHKSNQPQHF,TGTGCCAGCACCCCACTCGGACATAAGAGCAATCAGCCCCAGCATTTT
TRBV7-2,TRBJ1-2,-,CASSLSYYGYTF,TGTGCCAGCAGCTTGAGTTACTATGGCTACACCTTC
TRBV28,TRBJ2-2,-,CASSLQGNTGELFF,TGTGCCAGCAGTTTACAGGGAAACACCGGGGAGCTGTTTTTT
TRBV12-5,TRBJ1-1,-,CASGFAGAEAFF,TGTGCTAGTGGTTTTGCAGGGGCTGAAGCTTTCTTT
TRBV29-1,TRBJ2-7,TRBD1,CSVETRDRVYEQYF,TGCAGCGTTGAAACCCGGGACAGGGTGTACGAGCAGTACTTC
TRBV5-4,TRBJ2-7,-,CASSYEQVYEQYF,TGTGCCAGCAGCTACGAGCAGGTGTACGAGCAGTACTTC
TRBV6-6,TRBJ2-6,-,CASSYSGAGANVLTF,TGTGCCAGCAGTTACTCGGGCGCTGGGGCCAACGTCCTGACTTTC
TRBV30,TRBJ2-1,TRBD2,CAWSVNSGVRNEQFF,TGTGCCTGGAGTGTAAATAGCGGGGTTAGGAATGAGCAGTTCTTC
TRBV27,TRBJ2-1,TRBD2,CASSLWSSGRPQRNEQFF,TGTGCCAGCAGTCTGTGGAGTAGCGGGAGGCCTCAGCGAAATGAGCAGTTCTTC
TRBV9,TRBJ2-1,TRBD2,CASSVTSGRTRYNEQFF,TGTGCCAGCAGCGTAACTAGCGGGAGGACCAGATACAATGAGCAGTTCTTC
TRBV12-5,TRBJ1-4,TRBD1,CASGHPQGGAGEKLFF,TGTGCTAGTGGCCACCCCCAAGGGGGCGCGGGTGAAAAACTGTTTTTT
TRBV12-5,TRBJ2-1,-,CASGLVPRSSSYNEQFF,TGTGCTAGTGGTTTGGTTCCGCGGTCGAGCTCCTACAATGAGCAGTTCTTC
TRBV5-4,TRBJ2-5,-,CASSLEGVGGETQYF,TGTGCCAGCAGCTTGGAAGGGGTAGGGGGAGAGACCCAGTACTTC
TRBV19,TRBJ2-7,-,CASSSLTLNYEQYF,TGTGCCAGTAGCTCCCTCACTCTCAACTACGAGCAGTACTTC